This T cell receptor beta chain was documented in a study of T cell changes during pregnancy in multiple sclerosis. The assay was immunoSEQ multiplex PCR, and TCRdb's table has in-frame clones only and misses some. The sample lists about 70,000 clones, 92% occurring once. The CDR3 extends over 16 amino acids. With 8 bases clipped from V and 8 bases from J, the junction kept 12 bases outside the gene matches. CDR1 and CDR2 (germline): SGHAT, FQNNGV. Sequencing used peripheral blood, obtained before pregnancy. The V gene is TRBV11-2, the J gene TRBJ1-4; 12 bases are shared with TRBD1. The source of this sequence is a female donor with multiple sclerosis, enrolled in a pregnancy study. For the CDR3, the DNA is TGTGCCAGCTACCCGGGACAGGGGGCTCGGGGGGAAAAACTGTTTTTT. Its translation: CASYPGQGARGEKLFF.